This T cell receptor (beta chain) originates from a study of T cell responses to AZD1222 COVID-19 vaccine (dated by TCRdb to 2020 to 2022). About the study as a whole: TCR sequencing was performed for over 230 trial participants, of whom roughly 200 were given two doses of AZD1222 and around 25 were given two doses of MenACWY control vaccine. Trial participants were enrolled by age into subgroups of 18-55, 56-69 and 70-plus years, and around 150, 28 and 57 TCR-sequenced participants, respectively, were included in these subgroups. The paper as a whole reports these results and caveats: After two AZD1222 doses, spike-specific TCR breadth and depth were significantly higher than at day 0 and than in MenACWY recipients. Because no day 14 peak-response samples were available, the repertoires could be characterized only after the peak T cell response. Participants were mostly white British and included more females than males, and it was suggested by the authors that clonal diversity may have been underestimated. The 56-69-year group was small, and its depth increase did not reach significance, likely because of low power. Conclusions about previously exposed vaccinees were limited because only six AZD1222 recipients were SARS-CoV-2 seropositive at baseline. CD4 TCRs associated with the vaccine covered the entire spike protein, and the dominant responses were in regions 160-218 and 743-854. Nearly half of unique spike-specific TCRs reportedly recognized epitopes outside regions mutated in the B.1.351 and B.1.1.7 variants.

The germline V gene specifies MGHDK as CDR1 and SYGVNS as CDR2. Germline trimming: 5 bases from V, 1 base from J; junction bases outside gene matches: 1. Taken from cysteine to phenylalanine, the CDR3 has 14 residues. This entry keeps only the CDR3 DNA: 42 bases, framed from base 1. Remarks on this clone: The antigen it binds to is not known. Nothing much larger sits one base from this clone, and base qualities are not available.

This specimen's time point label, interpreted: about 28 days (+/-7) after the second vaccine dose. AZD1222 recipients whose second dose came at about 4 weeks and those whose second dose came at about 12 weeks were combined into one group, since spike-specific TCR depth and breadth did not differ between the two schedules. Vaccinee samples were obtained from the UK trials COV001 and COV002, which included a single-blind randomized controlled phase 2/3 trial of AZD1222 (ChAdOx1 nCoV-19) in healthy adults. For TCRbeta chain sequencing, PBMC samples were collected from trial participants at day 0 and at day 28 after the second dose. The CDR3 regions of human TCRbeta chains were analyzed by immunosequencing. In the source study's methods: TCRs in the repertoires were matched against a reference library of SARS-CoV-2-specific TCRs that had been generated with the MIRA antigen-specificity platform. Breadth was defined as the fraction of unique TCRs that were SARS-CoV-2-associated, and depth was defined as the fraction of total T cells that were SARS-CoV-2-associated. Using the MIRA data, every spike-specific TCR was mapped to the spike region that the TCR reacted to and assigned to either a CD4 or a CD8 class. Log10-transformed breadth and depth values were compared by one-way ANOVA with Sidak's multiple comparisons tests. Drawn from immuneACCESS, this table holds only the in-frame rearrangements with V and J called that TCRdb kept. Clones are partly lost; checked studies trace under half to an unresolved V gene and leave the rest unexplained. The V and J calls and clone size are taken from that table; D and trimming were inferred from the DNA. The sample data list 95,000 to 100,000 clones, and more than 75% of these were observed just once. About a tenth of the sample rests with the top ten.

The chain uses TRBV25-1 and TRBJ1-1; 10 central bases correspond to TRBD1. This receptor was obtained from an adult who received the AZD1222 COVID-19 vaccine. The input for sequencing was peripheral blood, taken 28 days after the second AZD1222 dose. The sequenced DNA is TGTGCCAGCAGTTGGGACAGGGGGAACACTGAAGCTTTCTTT. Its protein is CASSWDRGNTEAFF.